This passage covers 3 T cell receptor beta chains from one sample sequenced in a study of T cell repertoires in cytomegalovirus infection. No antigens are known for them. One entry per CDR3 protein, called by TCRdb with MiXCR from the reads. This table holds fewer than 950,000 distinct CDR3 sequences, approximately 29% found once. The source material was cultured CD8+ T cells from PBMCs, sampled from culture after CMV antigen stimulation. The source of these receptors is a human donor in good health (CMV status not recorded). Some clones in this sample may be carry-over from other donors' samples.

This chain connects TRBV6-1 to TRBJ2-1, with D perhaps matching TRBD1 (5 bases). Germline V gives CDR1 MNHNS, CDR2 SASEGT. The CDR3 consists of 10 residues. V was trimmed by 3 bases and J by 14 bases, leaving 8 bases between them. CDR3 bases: TGTGCCAGCAGTGAGGGGCGGAAGTTCTTC. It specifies CASSEGRKFF.

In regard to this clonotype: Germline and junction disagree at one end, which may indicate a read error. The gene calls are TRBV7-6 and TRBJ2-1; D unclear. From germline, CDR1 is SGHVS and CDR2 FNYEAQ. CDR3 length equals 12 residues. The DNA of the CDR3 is TGTGTCAGCAGCTTAGGTGTCAATGAGCAGTTCTTC. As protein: CVSSLGVNEQFF. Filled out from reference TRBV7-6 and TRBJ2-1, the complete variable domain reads GAGVSQSPRYKVTKRGQDVALRCDPISGHVSLYWYRQALGQGPEFLTYFNYEAQQDKSGLPNDRFSAERPEGSISTLTIQRTEQRDSAMYRCVSSLGVNEQFFGPGTRLTVL.

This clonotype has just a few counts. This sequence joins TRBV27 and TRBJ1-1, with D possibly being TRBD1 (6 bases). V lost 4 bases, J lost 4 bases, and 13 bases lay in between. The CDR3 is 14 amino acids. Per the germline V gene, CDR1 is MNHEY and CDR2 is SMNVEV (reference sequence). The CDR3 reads CASSSVGGATEAFF. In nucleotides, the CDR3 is TGTGCCAGCAGTTCCGTGGGGGGGGCCACTGAAGCTTTCTTT.